This T cell receptor (beta chain) was captured in a study of blood T cell repertoires in COVID-19. Overall study: Some COVID-19 samples were acute and others convalescent; all came from the United States, Italy and Spain. From T cells, B-cell-depleted T cells, or PBMCs came the material, which was cDNA or gDNA.

This clone showed up just a few times. The trim removed 2 bases at V and 3 bases at J, leaving 4 bases unmatched. This CDR3 is 16 amino acids long. Germline V gene sequence: CDR1 LGHNA, CDR2 YNFKEQ. Under the authors' procedure: From reference gene primer amplification, estimates of nucleated cell counts were derived. Sequencing used immunoSEQ multiplex PCR; TCRdb keeps in-frame clones, though not all of them. V and J calls and clone size come straight from that table; D and trimming were deduced from the DNA. The sample yields about 120,000 clones, around 80% seen once. The TCR comes from a man aged 70 or older with acute or convalescent COVID-19. The sample was peripheral blood. The J gene is TRBJ2-7, the V gene TRBV4-2, with 13 nucleotides matching TRBD2. The CDR3 protein is CASSQRGTSGDYEQYF. CDR3 DNA sequence: TGTGCCAGCAGCCAAAGGGGGACTAGCGGGGACTACGAGCAGTACTTC.